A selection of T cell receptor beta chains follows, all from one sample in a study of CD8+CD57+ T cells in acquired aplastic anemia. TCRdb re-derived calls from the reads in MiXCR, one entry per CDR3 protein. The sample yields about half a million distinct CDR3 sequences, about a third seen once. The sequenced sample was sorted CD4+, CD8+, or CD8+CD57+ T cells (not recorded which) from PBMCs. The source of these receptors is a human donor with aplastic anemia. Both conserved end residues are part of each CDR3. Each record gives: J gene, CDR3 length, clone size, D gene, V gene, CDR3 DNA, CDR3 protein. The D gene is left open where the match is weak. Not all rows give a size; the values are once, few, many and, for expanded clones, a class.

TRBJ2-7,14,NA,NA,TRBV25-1,TGTGCCTGGAGTCGTGGGCAGGGAGGCTACGAGCAGTACTTC,CAWSRGQGGYEQYF
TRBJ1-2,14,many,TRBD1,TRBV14,TGTGCCAGCAGCCTCGGGACAGGGTGGTATGGCTACACCTTC,CASSLGTGWYGYTF
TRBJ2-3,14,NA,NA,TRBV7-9,TGTGCCAGCAGCTTCAGAGGAGGCTCCGATACGCAGTATTTT,CASSFRGGSDTQYF
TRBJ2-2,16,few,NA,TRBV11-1,TGTGCCAGCAGCTTACTTCGCAGGGCCCCAACCGGGGAGCTGTTTTTT,CASSLLRRAPTGELFF
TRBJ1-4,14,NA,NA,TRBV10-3,TGTGCCATCAGGCCCGGGACGGGGAATGAAAAACTGTTTTTT,CAIRPGTGNEKLFF
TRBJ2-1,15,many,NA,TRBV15,TGTGCCACCAGCAGAGATTCGCGAGGTTCCAGTGAGCAGTTCTTC,CATSRDSRGSSEQFF
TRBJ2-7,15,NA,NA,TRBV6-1,TGTGCCAGCAGGGATAGACTGACACCCTCCTACGAGCAGTACTTC,CASRDRLTPSYEQYF
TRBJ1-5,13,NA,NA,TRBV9,TGTGCCAGCAGCGTAGACTGGAATCAGCCCCAGCATTTT,CASSVDWNQPQHF
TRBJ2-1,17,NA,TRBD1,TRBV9,TGTGCCAGCAGCGTGGCCGGGACAGGGGGCTTTTCAGATGAGCAGTTCTTC,CASSVAGTGGFSDEQFF
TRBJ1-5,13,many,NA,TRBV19,TGTGCCAGTAGTTTCAGCGGCAATCAGCCCCAGCATTTT,CASSFSGNQPQHF
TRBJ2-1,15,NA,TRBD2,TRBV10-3,TGTGCCAGCAGTGAGTGGACTAGCGGGAGAAATGAGCAGTTCTTC,CASSEWTSGRNEQFF
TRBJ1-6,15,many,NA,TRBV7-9,TGTGCCAGCAGCTTAGGCCAGGGGTCGCATTCACCCCTCCACTTT,CASSLGQGSHSPLHF
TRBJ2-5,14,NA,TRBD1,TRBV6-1,TGTGCCAGCAGTCGGGACAGGGTGGGAGAGACCCAGTACTTC,CASSRDRVGETQYF
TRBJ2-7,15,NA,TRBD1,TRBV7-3,TGTGCCAGCAGCCAAAAATCGGGACAGTCCTACGAGCAGTACTTC,CASSQKSGQSYEQYF
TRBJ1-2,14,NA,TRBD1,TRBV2,TGTGCCAGCACTACTTACGGACAGGGGGATGGCTACACCTTC,CASTTYGQGDGYTF
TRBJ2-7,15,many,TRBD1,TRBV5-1,TGCGCCAGCAGCATGACAGGGGGCGGGACATACGAGCAGTACTTC,CASSMTGGGTYEQYF
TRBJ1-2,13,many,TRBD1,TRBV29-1,TGCAGCGTTGGGACAGGGGCTCTCTATGGCTACACCTTC,CSVGTGALYGYTF
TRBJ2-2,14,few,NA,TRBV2,TGTGCCAGCAGTAGGGACATAGACACCGGGGAGCTGTTTTTT,CASSRDIDTGELFF
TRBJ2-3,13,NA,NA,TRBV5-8,TGTGCCAGCAGTCTCAATTACCCGGATACGCAGTATTTT,CASSLNYPDTQYF
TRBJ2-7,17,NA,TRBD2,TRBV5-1,TGCGCCAGCAGCTTGAGAGGGACTAGCGGGGGGGCGGGTGAGCAGTACTTC,CASSLRGTSGGAGEQYF
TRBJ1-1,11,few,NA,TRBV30,TGTGCCTGGGGGGACGTCACTGAAGCTTTCTTT,CAWGDVTEAFF
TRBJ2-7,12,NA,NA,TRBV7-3,TGTGCCAGCAGCTTCGGTTTAGTCGAGCAGTACTTC,CASSFGLVEQYF
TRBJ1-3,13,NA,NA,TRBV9,TGTGCCAGCAGCTGGGGGGGGTGGGACACCATATATTTT,CASSWGGWDTIYF
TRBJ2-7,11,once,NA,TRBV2,TGTGCCAGCAGGGGAACAGTAGGGCAGTACTTC,CASRGTVGQYF
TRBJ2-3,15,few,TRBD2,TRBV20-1,TGCAGTGCTAGAGAGGCTAGCGGGAGCACAGATACGCAGTATTTT,CSAREASGSTDTQYF
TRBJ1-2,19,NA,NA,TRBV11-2,TGTGCCAGCAGCTTAGTTCGCAACCGGGACTACTTTAACCAAGGGGGCTACACCTTC,CASSLVRNRDYFNQGGYTF
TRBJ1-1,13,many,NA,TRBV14,TGTGCCAGCAGTCGAAACTTGAACACTGAAGCTTTCTTT,CASSRNLNTEAFF
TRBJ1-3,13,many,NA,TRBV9,TGTGCCAGCAGCGTACAATCAGGAAACACCATATATTTT,CASSVQSGNTIYF
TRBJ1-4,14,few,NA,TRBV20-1,TGCAGTGCTACCAGAGACACTACTAATGAAAAACTGTTTTTT,CSATRDTTNEKLFF